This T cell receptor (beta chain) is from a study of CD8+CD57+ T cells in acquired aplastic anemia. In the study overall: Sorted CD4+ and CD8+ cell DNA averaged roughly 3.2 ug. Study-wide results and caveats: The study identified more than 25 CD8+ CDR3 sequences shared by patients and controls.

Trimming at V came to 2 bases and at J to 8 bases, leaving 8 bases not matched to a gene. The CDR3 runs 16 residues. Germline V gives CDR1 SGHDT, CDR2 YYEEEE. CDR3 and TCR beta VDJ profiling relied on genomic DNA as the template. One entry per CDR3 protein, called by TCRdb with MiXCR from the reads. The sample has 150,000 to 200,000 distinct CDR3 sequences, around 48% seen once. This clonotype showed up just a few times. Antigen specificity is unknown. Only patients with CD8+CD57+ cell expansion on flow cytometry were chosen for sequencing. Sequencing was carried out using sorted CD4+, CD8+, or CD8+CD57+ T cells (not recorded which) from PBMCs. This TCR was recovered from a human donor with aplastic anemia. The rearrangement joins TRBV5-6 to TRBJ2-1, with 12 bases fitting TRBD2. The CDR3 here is CASSFRLAGAADEQFF. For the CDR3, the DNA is TGTGCCAGCAGCTTCCGACTAGCGGGGGCCGCCGATGAGCAGTTCTTC.